This TCR beta chain was identified during a study of STAT5B mutations in CD4+ large granular lymphocyte leukemia. Germline assignment: CDR1 LNHDA and CDR2 SQIVND (reference sequence). The CDR3 is made up of 14 amino acids. V was trimmed by 2 bases and J by 0 bases, leaving 4 bases between them. The assay was immunoSEQ multiplex PCR, and TCRdb's table has in-frame clones only and misses some. The sample has around 37,000 clones; around 72% are singletons. The rearrangement links TRBV19 to TRBJ1-4; D remains unclear. The origin of this receptor is a human donor in good health. The specimen was CD4+ T cells from blood buffy coats. CDR3 sequence (DNA): TGTGCCAGTAGTATATCGGCAACTAATGAAAAACTGTTTTTT. The encoded protein is CASSISATNEKLFF.